The 32 T cell receptor beta chains given below trace back to one sample, sequenced in a study of beta chain features in type 1 diabetes. The authors reverse transcribed all of the isolated RNA, so sequencing captured expressed TCRB transcripts. The method was immunoSEQ multiplex PCR; TCRdb's version includes in-frame clones alone and lacks a portion of them. The repertoire holds around 40,000 clones, 50% to 75% seen once, with roughly 2% in the top ten. Sequenced sample: Tregs from blood. The receptor source for this set is a woman in her thirties in good health.

The chain carries TRBV30 and TRBJ2-5, with 9 bases lining up with TRBD1. The CDR3 is 13 residues long. The V segment lost 5 bases and the J segment 5 bases; nucleotides outside the gene matches: 6. CDR1 GTSNPN and CDR2 SVGIG come from the germline V gene (reference sequence). The CDR3 is CAWGTGTGETQYF. The DNA for the CDR3 is TGTGCCTGGGGGACGGGGACAGGGGAGACCCAGTACTTC.

V gene TRBV28 combines with J gene TRBJ1-1; D perhaps matches TRBD1 (6 bases). The ends were cut back, 2 bases at V and 5 bases at J, with 12 bases in the middle. This CDR3 comprises 14 residues. Germline V gives CDR1 MDHEN, CDR2 SYDVKM. The CDR3 DNA sequence: TGTGCCAGCAGTTTAGGGGGGGCAGGGACTGAAGCTTTCTTT. Its translation is CASSLGGAGTEAFF.

J is TRBJ2-7 and V is TRBV18; 7 positions match TRBD2. CDR1 KGHSH and CDR2 LQKENI come from the germline V gene. This CDR3 is 15 amino acids long. V trimming: 2 bases; J trimming: 2 bases; junction bases outside the gene matches: 6. The CDR3 nucleotides read TGTGCCAGCTCACCAGACTCCGGGACTACCTACGAGCAGTACTTC. Its protein is CASSPDSGTTYEQYF.

This clone turned up a few times. The CDR3 carries no conserved terminal phenylalanine or tryptophan, so it likely arises from a read error. The DNA is omitted, as the CDR3 cannot be located on it reliably, and the CDR3 follows TCRdb's listing. This rearrangement joins TRBV21-1 to TRBJ1-1. TRBV21-1 is reported as a pseudogene. With termini counted, the CDR3 has 9 amino acids. CDR3 residues: CASSKARGG.

The chain has TRBV19 and TRBJ2-7; 7 bases align to TRBD1. J lost 3 bases, V lost 5 bases, and 4 bases had no gene match. This CDR3 has 13 residues. The germline V gene has CDR1 LNHDA and CDR2 SQIVND (reference sequence). CDR3 sequence: CASSYRDSYEQYF. The CDR3 bases are TGTGCCAGTAGTTACCGGGACAGCTACGAGCAGTACTTC. The whole variable domain, remainder taken from reference TRBV19 and TRBJ2-7, is DGGITQSPKYLFRKEGQNVTLSCEQNLNHDAMYWYRQDPGQGLRLIYYSQIVNDFQKGDIAEGYSVSREKKESFPLTVTSAQKNPTAFYLCASSYRDSYEQYFGPGTRLTVT.

In this sample, this clone turned up a few times. This CDR3 reads CAWRSLGTEAFF. The CDR3 coding sequence is TGTGCCTGGAGGTCACTCGGGACTGAAGCTTTCTTT. The chain has TRBV30 and TRBJ1-1; D unresolved. Trimming stripped 3 bases from V and 5 bases from J, with 10 bases between. Germline loops: CDR1 GTSNPN, CDR2 SVGIG (reference sequence). This CDR3 is 12 amino acids long. The full variable domain, its missing parts supplied by reference TRBV30 and TRBJ1-1, is SQTIHQWPATLVQPVGSPLSLECTVEGTSNPNLYWYRQAAGRGLQLLFYSVGIGQISSEVPQNLSASRPQDRQFILSSKKLLLSDSGFYLCAWRSLGTEAFFGQGTRLTVV.

The CDR3 DNA is TGTGCCAGCAGCGAAACAGGCCTTCCCTACTACGAGCAGTACTTC. Encoded protein: CASSETGLPYYEQYF. The chain carries TRBV7-3 and TRBJ2-7, with a weak D call TRBD1 (5 bases). V was trimmed by 5 bases and J by 3 bases, leaving 17 bases between them. The CDR3 is 15 amino acids. Germline CDR1 SGHTA, CDR2 FQGTGA.

The rearrangement uses TRBV9 and TRBJ2-3, with D possibly TRBD2 on 6 matching bases. Trimming pared 3 bases from V and 0 bases from J, leaving 23 bases between. There are 19 residues in the CDR3. The germline CDR1 and CDR2 sequences are SGDLS and YYNGEE. The DNA of the CDR3 is TGTGCCAGCAGCGCGGCGCGCGGATCTAGCGACACTAGCACAGATACGCAGTATTTT. This translates into CASSAARGSSDTSTDTQYF.

This clone was counted only a few times. The V call is TRBV15, the J call TRBJ1-4; 10 bases are shared with TRBD1. CDR1 LNHNV and CDR2 YYDKDF come from the germline V gene (reference sequence). The CDR3 consists of 16 residues. J lost 6 bases, V lost 0 bases, and 4 bases had no gene match. The DNA of the CDR3 is TGTGCCACCAGCAGAGATTCCGGGACAGGGGATGAAAAACTGTTTTTT. It yields the protein CATSRDSGTGDEKLFF.

This clone was observed a few times. The chain has TRBV27 and TRBJ2-1, with TRBD1 matching 8 bases. Germline CDR1 MNHEY, CDR2 SMNVEV (reference sequence). V lost 2 bases to trimming and J lost 1 base; unmatched junction nucleotides: 4. This CDR3 is 16 amino acids long. The CDR3, as DNA: TGTGCCAGCAGTTTAAGGGGACAGGCATCCTACAATGAGCAGTTCTTC. It codes for CASSLRGQASYNEQFF.

The V gene is TRBV5-1, the J gene TRBJ1-5; 10 bases align to TRBD1. The V gene's germline CDR1 is SGHRS and CDR2 YFSETQ. The CDR3 runs 15 residues. Losses at the gene ends were 2 bases for V and 2 bases for J; bases not matched to a gene: 1. CDR3 loop: CASSLGQGGNQPQHF. The CDR3 DNA reads TGCGCCAGCAGCTTAGGACAGGGGGGCAATCAGCCCCAGCATTTT.

This clone was observed a handful of times. V and J are TRBV30 and TRBJ1-4; D perhaps matches TRBD1 (6 bases). The CDR3 spans 14 residues. Germline V CDR1 and CDR2: GTSNPN, SVGIG (reference sequence). With 2 bases removed from V and 8 bases from J, the gap between germline ends came to 15 bases. The CDR3 protein is CAWSSGGAREKLFF. The CDR3 nucleotides are TGTGCCTGGAGTAGCGGGGGGGCGCGCGAAAAACTGTTTTTT.

Comments on this clone: One end of the junction does not line up with germline, which may come from a read error. The gene calls are TRBV18 and TRBJ2-7, with TRBD2 identical over 8 bases. Germline V gene lookup returns CDR1 KGHSH and CDR2 LQKENI. The CDR3 consists of 13 residues. CDR3 loop: CASSADSAGEMDF. CDR3 sequence (DNA): TGTGCCAGCTCAGCTGATTCAGCGGGAGAAATGGACTTC. Full variable domain (missing parts from reference TRBV18 and TRBJ2-7): NAGVMQNPRHLVRRRGQEARLRCSPMKGHSHVYWYRQLPEEGLKFMVYLQKENIIDESGMPKERFSAEFPKEGPSILRIQQVVRGDSAAYFCASSADSAGEMDFGPGTRLTVT.

This clone came up a few times. The rearrangement uses TRBV5-6 and TRBJ1-2; weak D call: TRBD1 (6 bases). Trimming shortened V by 3 bases and J by 2 bases, and 11 bases separated the two germline ends. Germline-derived CDR1 and CDR2 are SGHDT and YYEEEE. CDR3 size: 14 residues. Written as DNA, the CDR3 is TGTGCCAGCAGCTGGACAGTTTCAAACTATGGCTACACCTTC. Its protein product is CASSWTVSNYGYTF.

The V gene is TRBV19, the J gene TRBJ2-2; tentative D call: TRBD2 (6 bases). Trimming took off 7 bases at V and 7 bases at J, with 19 bases between the two ends. This CDR3 has 15 amino acids. Germline values: CDR1 LNHDA, CDR2 SQIVND (reference sequence). CDR3 nucleotides: TGTGCCAGTACCCCCCAGGGACTCCCTTACGGGGAGCTGTTTTTT. It translates to CASTPQGLPYGELFF. Using reference TRBV19 and TRBJ2-2 for the parts outside the CDR3, the full variable domain is DGGITQSPKYLFRKEGQNVTLSCEQNLNHDAMYWYRQDPGQGLRLIYYSQIVNDFQKGDIAEGYSVSREKKESFPLTVTSAQKNPTAFYLCASTPQGLPYGELFFGEGSRLTVL.

This chain connects TRBV7-2 to TRBJ2-1; 7 nucleotides agree with TRBD1. Germline trimming cut 4 bases from V and 4 bases from J; bases unmatched to any gene: 7. The germline gives CDR1 SGHTA, CDR2 FQGNSA. The CDR3 has 15 amino acids. The CDR3 DNA reads as TGTGCCAGCAGCTCATTGGGACAGAATTACAATGAGCAGTTCTTC. Protein: CASSSLGQNYNEQFF.

The chain carries TRBV7-2 and TRBJ2-7, with TRBD2 identical over 9 bases. This CDR3 is built from 12 residues. The germline CDR1 and CDR2 sequences are SGHTA and FQGNSA. J gave up 6 bases and V 5 bases, and 2 bases lay outside the gene matches. CDR3 protein: CASSAGGGEQYF. In DNA, the CDR3 is TGTGCCAGCAGCGCGGGGGGGGGCGAGCAGTACTTC. Full variable domain (missing parts from reference TRBV7-2 and TRBJ2-7): GAGVSQSPSNKVTEKGKDVELRCDPISGHTALYWYRQSLGQGLEFLIYFQGNSAPDKSGLPSDRFSAERTGGSVSTLTIQRTQQEDSAVYLCASSAGGGEQYFGPGTRLTVT.

To note about this clone: Other DNA sequences in the same sample also yield this CDR3. This chain connects TRBV2 to TRBJ1-2; D might be TRBD1 (6 bases). Looked up from germline, CDR1 is SNHLY and CDR2 is FYNNEI. V was cut by 6 bases and J by 3 bases, with 17 bases left in between. The CDR3 covers 15 residues. Here the CDR3 reads CASSQTKGQYYGYTF. The CDR3 region has the DNA TGTGCCAGCAGCCAGACAAAAGGACAGTACTATGGCTACACCTTC.

The CDR3 coding sequence is TGTGCCAGCTCGCCCAGAGGCGGGACTAGCGGGCTACAAGAGACCCAGTACTTC. Translation gives CASSPRGGTSGLQETQYF. The chain links TRBV18 to TRBJ2-5; 12 nucleotides match TRBD2. V shed 6 bases and J 2 bases; nucleotides not matched to a gene: 13. This CDR3 spans 18 amino acids. CDR1 is KGHSH, CDR2 LQKENI, per germline.

This chain connects TRBV9 to TRBJ2-3; D possibly corresponds to TRBD2 (5 bases). Germline lookup yields CDR1 SGDLS and CDR2 YYNGEE. This CDR3 is built from 15 residues. V was pared by 0 bases and J by 3 bases, with 11 bases between. The CDR3 bases are TGTGCCAGCAGCGTAGCTCCACTAGTAACAGATACGCAGTATTTT. As protein: CASSVAPLVTDTQYF.

In nucleotides, the CDR3 is TGTGCCAGCAGCTTAGCGCGTTTAGGACAGGCCCGAACTAGCACAGATACGCAGTATTTT. This translates into CASSLARLGQARTSTDTQYF. The chain is built from TRBV7-8 and TRBJ2-3; 7 nucleotides agree with TRBD1. This CDR3 has 20 amino acids. CDR1 is SGHVS, CDR2 FQNEAQ, per germline. V trimming: 0 bases; J trimming: 0 bases; junction bases outside the gene matches: 15.

In this sample, this clone turned up a few times. The rearrangement joins TRBV5-1 to TRBJ2-5; D is uncertain. With 1 base removed from V and 5 bases from J, the gap between germline ends came to 9 bases. Looked up from germline, CDR1 is SGHRS and CDR2 is YFSETQ. The CDR3 has 13 amino acids. In DNA form, the CDR3 reads TGCGCCAGCAGCTTGTCCGTTTCCGAGACCCAGTACTTC. Translated: CASSLSVSETQYF.

This chain connects TRBV6-5 to TRBJ2-5, with a weak D call TRBD1 (6 bases). The CDR3 consists of 12 residues. Trimming took off 6 bases at V and 4 bases at J, with 9 bases between the two ends. Germline lookup yields CDR1 MNHEY and CDR2 SVGAGI. The CDR3 bases are TGTGCCAGCAGCGACAGGACAGAGACCCAGTACTTC. Translating gives CASSDRTETQYF.

This sequence joins TRBV28 and TRBJ2-4, with TRBD2 matching 8 bases. Trimming removed 6 bases from V and 15 bases from J; junction bases left unmatched: 10. The CDR3 consists of 12 residues. The germline CDR1 and CDR2 sequences are MDHEN and SYDVKM. The CDR3 sequence: CASSLTSGSGYF. DNA for the CDR3: TGTGCCAGCAGCCTAACGAGCGGGAGTGGGTACTTC.

V is TRBV29-1 and J is TRBJ1-6; maybe TRBD1 (6 bases). This CDR3 is built from 13 residues. Trimming pared 4 bases from V and 7 bases from J, leaving 11 bases between. Germline-derived CDR1 and CDR2 are SQVTM and ANQGSEA. This CDR3 reads CSVGFQGNSPLHF. CDR3 bases: TGCAGCGTTGGTTTTCAGGGGAATTCACCCCTCCACTTT.

In its sample, this clone was seen once. This chain links TRBV5-1 with TRBJ2-3, with D uncertain. V lost 0 bases and J lost 4, with 9 bases in between. CDR1 SGHRS and CDR2 YFSETQ come from the germline V gene. The CDR3 has 14 residues. The chain's CDR3 is CASSLDGMADTQYF. The CDR3 DNA reads TGCGCCAGCAGCTTGGACGGTATGGCAGATACGCAGTATTTT.

This clone showed up just once. The V call is TRBV6-5, the J call TRBJ1-1, with D possibly TRBD1 on 5 matching bases. Germline-derived CDR1 and CDR2 are MNHEY and SVGAGI. Trimming left V 0 bases short and J 7 bases short, with 15 bases between. The length of the CDR3 is 15 residues. The CDR3 loop reads CASSYSISGYGEAFF. CDR3 in DNA: TGTGCCAGCAGTTACTCGATATCAGGGTATGGTGAAGCTTTCTTT.

The chain has TRBV18 and TRBJ2-7, with TRBD1 identical over 8 bases. The CDR3 is 14 amino acids. The V gene end was trimmed by 3 bases and the J gene end by 3 bases; junction bases not matched to a gene: 4. Germline CDR1 and CDR2: KGHSH and LQKENI. CDR3 bases: TGTGCCAGCTCACCGAAGACAGGGGTCTACGAGCAGTACTTC. Protein product: CASSPKTGVYEQYF.

The J gene is TRBJ2-1, the V gene TRBV28; 9 positions agree with TRBD1. V was pared by 4 bases and J by 7 bases, with 11 bases of the junction left unmatched. The CDR3 extends over 16 amino acids. From germline, CDR1 is MDHEN and CDR2 SYDVKM. Written as DNA, the CDR3 is TGTGCCAGCAGTTCCGGGACAGGGCTAATAAGAAATGAGCAGTTCTTC. Translated: CASSSGTGLIRNEQFF.

This chain joins TRBV28 and TRBJ1-1, with 8 bases lining up with TRBD1. Germline assignment: CDR1 MDHEN and CDR2 SYDVKM. V shed 6 bases and J 2 bases; nucleotides not matched to a gene: 11. The CDR3 is 16 residues long. In DNA, the CDR3 is TGTGCCAGCAGCCACTTACAGGGGGGCCCCAACACTGAAGCTTTCTTT. This gives the protein CASSHLQGGPNTEAFF.

The chain joins TRBV7-2 to TRBJ2-1; D gene uncertain. CDR1 is SGHTA, CDR2 FQGNSA, per germline. V was cut by 3 bases and J by 0 bases, with 15 bases left in between. This CDR3 contains 17 residues. The CDR3 loop is CASSFQITRNSYNEQFF. The CDR3 DNA reads TGTGCCAGCAGCTTCCAAATTACACGAAACTCCTACAATGAGCAGTTCTTC.

V usage is TRBV6-5 and J usage is TRBJ1-2; D call uncertain. Germline CDR1 and CDR2: MNHEY and SVGAGI. The CDR3 loop spans 11 amino acids. Trimming shortened V by 6 bases and J by 10 bases, and 12 bases separated the two germline ends. DNA for the CDR3: TGTGCCAGCAGGGGAAGAGGGTCCTACACCTTC. Translation: CASRGRGSYTF.